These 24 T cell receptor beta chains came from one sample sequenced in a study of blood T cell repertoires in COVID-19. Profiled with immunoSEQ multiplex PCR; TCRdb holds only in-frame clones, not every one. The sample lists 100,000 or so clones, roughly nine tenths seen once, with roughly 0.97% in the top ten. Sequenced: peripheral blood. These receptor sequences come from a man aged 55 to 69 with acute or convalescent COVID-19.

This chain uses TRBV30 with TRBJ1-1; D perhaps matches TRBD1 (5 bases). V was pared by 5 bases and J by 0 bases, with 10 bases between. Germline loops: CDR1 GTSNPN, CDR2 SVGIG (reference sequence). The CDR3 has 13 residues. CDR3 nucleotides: TGTGCCTGGGACAGCTCTATGAACACTGAAGCTTTCTTT. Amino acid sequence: CAWDSSMNTEAFF.

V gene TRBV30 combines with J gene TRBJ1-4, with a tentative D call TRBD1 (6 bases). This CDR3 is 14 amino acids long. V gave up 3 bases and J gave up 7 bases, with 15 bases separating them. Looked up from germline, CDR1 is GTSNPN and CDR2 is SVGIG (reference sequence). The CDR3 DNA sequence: TGTGCCTGGAGGCTCGGGACAATCACTGAAAAACTGTTTTTT. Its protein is CAWRLGTITEKLFF.

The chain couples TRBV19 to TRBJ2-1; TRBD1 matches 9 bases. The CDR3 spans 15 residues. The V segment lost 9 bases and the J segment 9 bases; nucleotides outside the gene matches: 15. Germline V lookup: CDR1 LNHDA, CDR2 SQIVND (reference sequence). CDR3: CASAEQGASIGEQFF. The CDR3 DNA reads TGTGCCAGCGCCGAACAGGGGGCATCAATAGGTGAGCAGTTCTTC.

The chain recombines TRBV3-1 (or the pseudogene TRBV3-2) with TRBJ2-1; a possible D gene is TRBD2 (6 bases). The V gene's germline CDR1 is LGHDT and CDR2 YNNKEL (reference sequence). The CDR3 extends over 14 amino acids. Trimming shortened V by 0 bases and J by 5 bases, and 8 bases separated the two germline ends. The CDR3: CASSQEDYHNEQFF. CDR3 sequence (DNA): TGTGCCAGCAGCCAAGAGGACTACCACAATGAGCAGTTCTTC.

CDR3 protein: CASSLTLAQGTNSPLHF. The CDR3 nucleotides are TGTGCCAGCAGCTTGACTTTAGCCCAGGGTACCAATTCACCCCTCCACTTT. The chain carries TRBV5-6 and TRBJ1-6; maybe TRBD1 (5 bases). This CDR3 spans 17 amino acids. Germline V gene sequence: CDR1 SGHDT, CDR2 YYEEEE. Trimming took 1 base from V and 7 from J, leaving 18 bases between them.

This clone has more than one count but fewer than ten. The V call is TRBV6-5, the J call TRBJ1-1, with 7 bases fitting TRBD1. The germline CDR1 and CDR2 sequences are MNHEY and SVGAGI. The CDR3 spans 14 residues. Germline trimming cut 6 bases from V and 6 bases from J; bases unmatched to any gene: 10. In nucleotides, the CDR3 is TGTGCCAGCAGGCCCCGACAGGGTGAGGCTGAAGCTTTCTTT. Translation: CASRPRQGEAEAFF.

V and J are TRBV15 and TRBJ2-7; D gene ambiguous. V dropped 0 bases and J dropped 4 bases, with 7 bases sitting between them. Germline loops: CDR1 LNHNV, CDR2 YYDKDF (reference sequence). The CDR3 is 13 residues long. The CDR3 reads CATSRDLSYEQYF. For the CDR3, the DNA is TGTGCCACCAGCAGAGATTTGTCGTACGAGCAGTACTTC.

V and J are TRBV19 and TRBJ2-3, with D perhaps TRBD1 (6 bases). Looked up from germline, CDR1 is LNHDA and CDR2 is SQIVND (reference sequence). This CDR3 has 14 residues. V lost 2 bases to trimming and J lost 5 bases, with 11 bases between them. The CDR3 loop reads CASSISGRGDTQYF. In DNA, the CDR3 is TGTGCCAGTAGTATATCGGGCAGGGGAGATACGCAGTATTTT.

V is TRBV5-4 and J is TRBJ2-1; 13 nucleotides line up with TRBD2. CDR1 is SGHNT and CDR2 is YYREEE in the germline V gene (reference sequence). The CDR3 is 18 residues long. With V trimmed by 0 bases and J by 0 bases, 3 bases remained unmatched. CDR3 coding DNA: TGTGCCAGCAGCTTGGGTGGACTAGCGGGAGTCTCCTACAATGAGCAGTTCTTC. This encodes CASSLGGLAGVSYNEQFF.

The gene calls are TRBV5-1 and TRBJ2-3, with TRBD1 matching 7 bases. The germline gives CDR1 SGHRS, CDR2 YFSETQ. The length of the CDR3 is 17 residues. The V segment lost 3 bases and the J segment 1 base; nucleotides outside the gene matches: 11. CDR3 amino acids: CASSSKRQGLGTDTQYF. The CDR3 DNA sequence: TGCGCCAGCAGCTCAAAGCGACAGGGCTTAGGCACAGATACGCAGTATTTT.

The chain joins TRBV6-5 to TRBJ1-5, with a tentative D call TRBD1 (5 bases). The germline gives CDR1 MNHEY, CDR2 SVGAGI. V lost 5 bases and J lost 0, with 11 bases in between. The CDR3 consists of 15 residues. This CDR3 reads CASSIGAYSNQPQHF. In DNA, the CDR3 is TGTGCCAGCAGTATTGGGGCATATAGCAATCAGCCCCAGCATTTT.

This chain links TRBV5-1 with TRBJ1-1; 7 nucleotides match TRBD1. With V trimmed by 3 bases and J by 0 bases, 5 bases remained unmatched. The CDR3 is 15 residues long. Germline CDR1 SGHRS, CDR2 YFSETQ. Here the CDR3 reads CASSSRGTVNTEAFF. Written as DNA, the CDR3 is TGCGCCAGCAGCTCCCGAGGGACAGTGAACACTGAAGCTTTCTTT.

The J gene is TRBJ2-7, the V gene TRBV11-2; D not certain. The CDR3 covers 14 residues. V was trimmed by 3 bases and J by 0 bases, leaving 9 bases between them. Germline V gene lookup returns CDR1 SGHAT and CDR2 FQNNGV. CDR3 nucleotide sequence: TGTGCCAGCAGCTTTAGCACCGACTCCTACGAGCAGTACTTC. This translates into CASSFSTDSYEQYF.

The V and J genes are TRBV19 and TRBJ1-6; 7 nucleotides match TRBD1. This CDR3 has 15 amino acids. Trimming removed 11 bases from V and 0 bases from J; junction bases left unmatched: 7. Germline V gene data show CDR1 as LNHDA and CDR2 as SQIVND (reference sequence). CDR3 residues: CACTGASSYNSPLHF. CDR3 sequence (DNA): TGTGCCTGTACAGGGGCGAGCTCCTATAATTCACCCCTCCACTTT.

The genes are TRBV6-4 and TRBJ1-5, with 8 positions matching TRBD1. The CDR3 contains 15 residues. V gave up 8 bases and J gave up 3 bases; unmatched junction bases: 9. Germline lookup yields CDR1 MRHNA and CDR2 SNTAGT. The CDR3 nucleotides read TGTGCCAGCGACCGTACAGGGGGGATCAATCAGCCCCAGCATTTT. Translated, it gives CASDRTGGINQPQHF.

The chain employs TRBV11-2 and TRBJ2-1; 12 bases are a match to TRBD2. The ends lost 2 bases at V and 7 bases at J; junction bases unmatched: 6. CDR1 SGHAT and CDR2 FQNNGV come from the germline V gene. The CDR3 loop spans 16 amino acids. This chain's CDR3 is CASSLIGLAGMNEQFF. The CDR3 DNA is TGTGCCAGCAGCTTAATAGGACTAGCGGGAATGAATGAGCAGTTCTTC.

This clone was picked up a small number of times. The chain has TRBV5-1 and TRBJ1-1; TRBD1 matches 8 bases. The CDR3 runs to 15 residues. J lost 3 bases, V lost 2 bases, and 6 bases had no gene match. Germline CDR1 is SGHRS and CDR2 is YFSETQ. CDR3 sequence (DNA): TGCGCCAGCAGCTTAAGGACAGGGATTGACACTGAAGCTTTCTTT. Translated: CASSLRTGIDTEAFF.

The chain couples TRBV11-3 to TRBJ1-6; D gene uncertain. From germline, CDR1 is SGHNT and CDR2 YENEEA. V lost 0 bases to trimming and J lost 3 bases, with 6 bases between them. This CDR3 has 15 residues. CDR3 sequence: CASSLEASYNSPLHF. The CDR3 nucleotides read TGTGCCAGCAGCTTAGAGGCCAGCTATAATTCACCCCTCCACTTT. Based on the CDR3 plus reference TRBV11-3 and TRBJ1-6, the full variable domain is EAGVVQSPRYKIIEKKQPVAFWCNPISGHNTLYWYLQNLGQGPELLIRYENEEAVDDSQLPKDRFSAERLKGVDSTLKIQPAELGDSAVYLCASSLEASYNSPLHFGNGTRLTVT.

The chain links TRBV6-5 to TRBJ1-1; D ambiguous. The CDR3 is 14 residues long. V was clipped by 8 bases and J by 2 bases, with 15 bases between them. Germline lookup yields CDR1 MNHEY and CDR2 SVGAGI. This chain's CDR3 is CASGGEWGNTEAFF. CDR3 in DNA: TGTGCCAGCGGAGGAGAGTGGGGAAACACTGAAGCTTTCTTT.

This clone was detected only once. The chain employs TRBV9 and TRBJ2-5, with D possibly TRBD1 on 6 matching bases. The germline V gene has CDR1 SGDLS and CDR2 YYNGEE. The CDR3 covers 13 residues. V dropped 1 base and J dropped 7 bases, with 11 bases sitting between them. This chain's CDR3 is CASSVSFRGTQYF. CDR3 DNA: TGTGCCAGCAGCGTATCCTTCAGGGGGACCCAGTACTTC.

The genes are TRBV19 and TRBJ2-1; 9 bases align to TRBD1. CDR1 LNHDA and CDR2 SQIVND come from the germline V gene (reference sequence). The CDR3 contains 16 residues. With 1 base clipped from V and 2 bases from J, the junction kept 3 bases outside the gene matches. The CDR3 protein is CASSIGGTGPYNEQFF. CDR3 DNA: TGTGCCAGTAGTATAGGAGGGACAGGGCCCTACAATGAGCAGTTCTTC.

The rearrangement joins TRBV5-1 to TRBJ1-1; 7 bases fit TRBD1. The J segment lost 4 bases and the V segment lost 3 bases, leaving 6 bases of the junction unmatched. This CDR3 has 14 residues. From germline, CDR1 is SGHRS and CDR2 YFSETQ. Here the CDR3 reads CASSWRQGSTEAFF. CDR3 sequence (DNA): TGCGCCAGCAGCTGGCGACAGGGCAGCACTGAAGCTTTCTTT.

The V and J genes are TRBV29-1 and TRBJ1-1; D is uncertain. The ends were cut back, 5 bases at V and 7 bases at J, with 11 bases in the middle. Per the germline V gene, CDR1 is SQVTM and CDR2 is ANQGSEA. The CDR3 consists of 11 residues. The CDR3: CSVTPRFEAFF. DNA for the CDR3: TGCAGCGTTACCCCCAGGTTTGAAGCTTTCTTT.

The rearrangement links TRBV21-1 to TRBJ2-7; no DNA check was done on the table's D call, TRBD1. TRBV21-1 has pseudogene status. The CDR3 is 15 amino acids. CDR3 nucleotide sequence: TGTGCCAGCAGCAAGTCGGACAGGGTACCCTACGAGCAGTACTTC. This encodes CASSKSDRVPYEQYF.